This entry concerns a single TCR beta chain. Sequencing was performed with immunoSEQ multiplex PCR; in TCRdb, only in-frame clones are kept and a portion is missing. The sample includes some 660,000 clones, about 89% of them seen just once. The CDR3 sequence is 16 residues long. Germline V gene data show CDR1 as SNHLY and CDR2 as FYNNEI. V gave up 6 bases and J gave up 2 bases, with 19 bases separating them. This specimen belongs to a study of shared T cell receptors in the human thymus. These sequences were also reported in another study, on human thymus T cells. That publication notes: Corrective heart surgery yielded resections, and these provided the thymus tissue. Thymic and blood repertoires appeared to display a bias in their usage of V and J genes. Related research found strongly overlapping thymic repertoires in unrelated individuals.

This sequence originates from a boy under two years old with a congenital heart defect. Sequenced input: thymocytes. J is TRBJ1-2 and V is TRBV2; TRBD1 might be the D (6 bases). Here the CDR3 DNA reads TGTGCCAGCAGATCGGGGGGCAATGAACCAAACTATGGCTACACCTTC. Its protein product is CASRSGGNEPNYGYTF.